The 21 T cell receptor beta chains below all came from one sample that was sequenced in a study of vaccination and CD4 T cells after COVID-19 (dated by TCRdb to between 2021 and 2022). Receptor amplification or capture employed PCR. The instrument was an Illumina iSeq 100. TCR sequencing of DNA from cultured CD4+ T cells used the Oncomine TCR Beta short-read assay at the Johns Hopkins FTIC core. The raw public reads went through TCRdb reprocessing: fastp at Q25, MiXCR clone calling, in-frame beta chains kept. A single entry per CDR3 protein holds the most common genes and DNA from its merged rows. Across this sample there are around 20,000 distinct CDR3 sequences, with about 51% seen only once. Roughly 4.8% of the sample is held by the ten biggest clonotypes. These receptors' targets are unknown. In the paper's terms, the treatment or condition label means: roughly ten-day PBMC culture with coronavirus spike peptide pools or control peptides (ViraFEST assay).

The sample taken for sequencing was CD4+ T cells from blood, cultured in vitro. These receptors came from a human donor who had recovered from COVID-19.

CDR3 bases: TGTGCCAGCAGCCCAGGGACTAGCGGGGGGGCCCAGTACGAGCAGTACTTC. Protein product: CASSPGTSGGAQYEQYF. This chain links TRBV11-3 with TRBJ2-7; 16 nucleotides agree with TRBD2. The germline V gene has CDR1 SGHNT and CDR2 YENEEA. This CDR3 has 17 amino acids. V trimming: 5 bases; J trimming: 4 bases; junction bases outside the gene matches: 8.

The chain combines TRBV20-1 with TRBJ2-3; either TRBD1 or TRBD2 may supply D (5 bases each). Trimming cost V 0 bases and J 3 bases, with 10 bases left between them. This CDR3 comprises 14 residues. Germline values: CDR1 DFQATT, CDR2 SNEGSKA (reference sequence). The CDR3 nucleotides are TGCAGTGCTAGAGATTTCAGGGAGACAGATACGCAGTATTTT. Translation gives CSARDFRETDTQYF.

This clonotype was found a few times. CDR3 in amino acids: CASSEQGGTEAFF. The CDR3 DNA reads TGTGCCAGCAGTGAGCAGGGAGGCACTGAAGCTTTCTTT. The rearrangement links TRBV7-3 to TRBJ1-1, with D possibly TRBD1 on 5 matching bases. Trimming took 6 bases from V and 4 from J, leaving 12 bases between them. Germline V CDR1 and CDR2: SGHTA, FQGTGA. This CDR3 has 13 residues.

The chain couples TRBV7-9 to TRBJ1-3, with 11 bases aligning to TRBD1. With V trimmed by 5 bases and J by 0 bases, 6 bases remained unmatched. From germline, CDR1 is SEHNR and CDR2 FQNEAQ (reference sequence). This CDR3 contains 17 residues. The CDR3 nucleotides are TGTGCCAGCAGCCCAGGACAGGGGGCAAGCTCTGGAAACACCATATATTTT. It is translated as CASSPGQGASSGNTIYF.

This chain connects TRBV6-1 to TRBJ1-2; D perhaps matches TRBD1 (5 bases). Germline V gives CDR1 MNHNS, CDR2 SASEGT. The CDR3 is 11 residues long. With 5 bases removed from V and 7 bases from J, the gap between germline ends came to 8 bases. The CDR3 bases are TGTGCCAGCAGTAAGGGGTTTGGCTACACCTTC. It specifies CASSKGFGYTF.

The V and J genes are TRBV7-2 and TRBJ2-7; no definite D call. Trimming pared 5 bases from V and 4 bases from J, leaving 18 bases between. CDR1 and CDR2 from the germline V gene are SGHTA and FQGNSA. There are 15 residues in the CDR3. The CDR3 region has the DNA TGTGCCAGCAGCCCCGATGGGGATTCAGAGTACGAGCAGTACTTC. Translation gives CASSPDGDSEYEQYF.

V is TRBV20-1 and J is TRBJ2-7; 9 bases are shared with TRBD1. The V and J ends lost 3 bases and 6 bases, in that order; junction bases with no gene match: 12. There are 15 residues in the CDR3. CDR1 is DFQATT and CDR2 is SNEGSKA in the germline V gene (reference sequence). CDR3 protein: CSARTTGTGRIEQYF. DNA of the CDR3: TGCAGTGCTAGGACTACCGGGACAGGGCGCATCGAGCAGTACTTC.

This chain connects TRBV7-3 to TRBJ2-1, with TRBD2 identical over 10 bases. This CDR3 region has 19 residues. CDR1 and CDR2 from the germline V gene are SGHTA and FQGTGA. V shed 1 base and J 5 bases; nucleotides not matched to a gene: 14. The CDR3 DNA reads TGTGCCAGCAGCTTAAGGGGTCTAGCGGGAGTGTTAGGCCACAATGAGCAGTTCTTC. As protein: CASSLRGLAGVLGHNEQFF.

This clonotype has only a few counts. V usage is TRBV25-1 and J usage is TRBJ1-4, with no clear D. This CDR3 spans 13 amino acids. Looked up from germline, CDR1 is MGHDK and CDR2 is SYGVNS. Trimming stripped 3 bases from V and 11 bases from J, with 13 bases between. CDR3 sequence: CASSEAGGRKLFF. CDR3 nucleotide sequence: TGTGCCAGCAGTGAGGCAGGAGGAAGGAAACTGTTTTTT. The full variable domain, rest sourced from reference TRBV25-1 and TRBJ1-4, is EADIYQTPRYLVIGTGKKITLECSQTMGHDKMYWYQQDPGMELHLIHYSYGVNSTEKGDLSSESTVSRIRTEHFPLTLESARPSHTSQYLCASSEAGGRKLFFGSGTQLSVL.

The chain has TRBV14 and TRBJ2-2; TRBD1 is a possible D gene (7 bases). The germline gives CDR1 SGHDN, CDR2 FVKESK. The length of the CDR3 is 15 residues. V was cut by 5 bases and J by 6 bases, with 16 bases left in between. The CDR3 nucleotides read TGTGCCAGCAGCAGGGTACAGGGGAGGTCCGGGGAGCTGTTTTTT. Protein: CASSRVQGRSGELFF.

J is TRBJ1-1 and V is TRBV11-2; 9 nucleotides align to TRBD1. The CDR3 is 16 amino acids. Germline V gene sequence: CDR1 SGHAT, CDR2 FQNNGV. V lost 6 bases to trimming and J lost 0 bases; unmatched junction nucleotides: 8. The CDR3 region has the DNA TGTGCCAGCAGTGTACAGGGGGCGAGCATGAACACTGAAGCTTTCTTT. Translating gives CASSVQGASMNTEAFF.

This clonotype was found a few times. The chain has TRBV2 and TRBJ2-1, with 10 nucleotides matching TRBD2. This CDR3 spans 12 amino acids. Losses at the gene ends were 7 bases for V and 15 bases for J; bases not matched to a gene: 9. CDR1 is SNHLY and CDR2 is FYNNEI in the germline V gene. Here the CDR3 reads CASTDLGLALFF. CDR3 nucleotide sequence: TGTGCCAGCACTGACCTGGGACTAGCGTTGTTCTTC.

The chain carries TRBV19 and TRBJ2-2; the D is unclear. Germline CDR1 is LNHDA and CDR2 is SQIVND (reference sequence). V was clipped by 6 bases and J by 6 bases, with 14 bases between them. The CDR3 contains 14 residues. CDR3 nucleotides: TGTGCCAGTAGAACATCGAGTGGTGCCGGGGAGCTGTTTTTT. Encoded protein: CASRTSSGAGELFF.

This clonotype was counted a few times. This rearrangement joins TRBV11-3 to TRBJ1-6; D not certain. Deletions cut 6 bases from V and 11 bases from J, with 14 bases between. The germline gives CDR1 SGHNT, CDR2 YENEEA. The CDR3 spans 13 residues. CDR3 sequence (DNA): TGTGCCAGCAGTTACAACCGGGAAACACCCCTCCACTTT. This encodes CASSYNRETPLHF.

V usage is TRBV18 and J usage is TRBJ1-1, with D possibly matching TRBD1 (5 bases). The V end was cut by 3 bases, the J end by 0 bases, with 5 bases between. CDR3 length equals 13 residues. CDR1 is KGHSH and CDR2 is LQKENI in the germline V gene. CDR3 residues: CASSPGVNTEAFF. The DNA for the CDR3 is TGTGCCAGCTCACCGGGGGTGAACACTGAAGCTTTCTTT.

The J gene is TRBJ2-1, the V gene TRBV2, with D perhaps TRBD2 (6 bases). Germline CDR1 and CDR2: SNHLY and FYNNEI. V gave up 0 bases and J gave up 8 bases, with 17 bases separating them. This CDR3 comprises 16 residues. The CDR3 DNA sequence: TGTGCCAGCAGTGAAGCCGGGGCAGGGCGGGGTCATGAGCAGTTCTTC. Its protein product is CASSEAGAGRGHEQFF.

The chain recombines TRBV6-1 with TRBJ2-5; D possibly corresponds to TRBD2 (7 bases). V shed 3 bases and J shed 2 bases, with 22 bases lying between them. Looked up from germline, CDR1 is MNHNS and CDR2 is SASEGT. The CDR3 covers 18 residues. The CDR3, as DNA: TGTGCCAGCAGTGAGGCAGGCTACGGGGGGCCATTTCAAGAGACCCAGTACTTC. Its translation is CASSEAGYGGPFQETQYF.

This clonotype is a singleton in its sample. The chain combines TRBV2 with TRBJ2-3; 12 positions match TRBD2. This CDR3 has 16 amino acids. Trimming at V came to 4 bases and at J to 6 bases, leaving 8 bases not matched to a gene. Germline V gives CDR1 SNHLY, CDR2 FYNNEI. CDR3 DNA: TGTGCCAGCAGTGGAGGACTAGCGGGGTCTGGGGATACGCAGTATTTT. The encoded protein is CASSGGLAGSGDTQYF. The complete variable domain, with remaining parts taken from reference TRBV2 and TRBJ2-3, reads EPEVTQTPSHQVTQMGQEVILRCVPISNHLYFYWYRQILGQKVEFLVSFYNNEISEKSEIFDDQFSVERPDGSNFTLKIRSTKLEDSAMYFCASSGGLAGSGDTQYFGPGTRLTVL.

There are a few counts of this clonotype. The chain couples TRBV20-1 to TRBJ2-3; a weak D match, TRBD2 (5 bases). V was cut by 1 base and J by 0 bases, with 8 bases left in between. This CDR3 is built from 14 residues. Germline-derived CDR1 and CDR2 are DFQATT and SNEGSKA (reference sequence). DNA for the CDR3: TGCAGTGCTAGAGTAAGCGGTAGCACAGATACGCAGTATTTT. It yields the protein CSARVSGSTDTQYF.

This chain links TRBV19 with TRBJ2-3; possibly TRBD2 for D (6 bases). The CDR3 runs 15 residues. Germline V gives CDR1 LNHDA, CDR2 SQIVND (reference sequence). The V and J ends lost 5 bases and 3 bases respectively, with 15 bases between them. CDR3 sequence (DNA): TGTGCCAGTAGTGCTCCCGGGACTTCGACAGATACGCAGTATTTT. Translated, it gives CASSAPGTSTDTQYF.

The chain joins TRBV30 to TRBJ1-1; D ambiguous. Per the germline V gene, CDR1 is GTSNPN and CDR2 is SVGIG (reference sequence). Trimming removed 0 bases from V and 8 bases from J, with 10 bases in between. The CDR3 has 12 residues. The CDR3 loop reads CAWSVDISEAFF. Here the CDR3 DNA reads TGTGCCTGGAGTGTAGACATATCAGAAGCTTTCTTT.